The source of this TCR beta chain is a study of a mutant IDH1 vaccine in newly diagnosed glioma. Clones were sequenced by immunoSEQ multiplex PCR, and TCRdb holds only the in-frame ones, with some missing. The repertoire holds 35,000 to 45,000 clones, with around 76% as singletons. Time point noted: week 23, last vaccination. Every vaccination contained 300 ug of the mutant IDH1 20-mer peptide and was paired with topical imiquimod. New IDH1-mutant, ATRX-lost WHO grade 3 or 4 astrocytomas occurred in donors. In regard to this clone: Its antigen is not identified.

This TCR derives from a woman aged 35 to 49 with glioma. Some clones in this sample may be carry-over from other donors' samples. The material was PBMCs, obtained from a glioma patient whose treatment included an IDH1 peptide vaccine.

This CDR3 is CASSRGGYEQYF. As DNA, the CDR3 is TGTGCCAGCAGTAGGGGCGGGTACGAGCAGTACTTC. This chain joins TRBV25-1 and TRBJ2-7, with D perhaps TRBD1 or TRBD2 (5 bases each). Trimming cost V 5 bases and J 4 bases, with 9 bases left between them. The CDR3 is 12 residues long. The germline V gene encodes CDR1 MGHDK and CDR2 SYGVNS.